This note documents a single T cell receptor (beta chain) sequence. As yet, its antigen is unknown. This entry belongs to a study of cytotoxic CD8 clonotypes in ibrutinib-treated CLL. Whole-study findings and limits: Baseline clonality, above age-matched healthy donor levels, tracked circulating CD8+ T-cell counts.

Generated by immunoSEQ multiplex PCR, the TCRdb table keeps only in-frame clones and is missing some. The sample contains under 200,000 clones, roughly 77% of which appear only once. V shed 4 bases and J shed 3 bases, with 14 bases lying between them. The CDR3 is 15 residues long. The germline V gene has CDR1 SGDLS and CDR2 YYNGEE. Sample: PBMCs, taken after 12 months of ibrutinib treatment. The chain links TRBV9 to TRBJ1-5; D is unresolved. The receptor comes from a human donor with chronic lymphocytic leukemia. The CDR3 protein is CASSSGWRVNQPQHF. In DNA form, the CDR3 reads TGTGCCAGCAGCTCCGGTTGGAGGGTCAATCAGCCCCAGCATTTT.